This TCR beta chain was identified in a study of shared clonotypes between healthy human individuals. Study-wide findings and caveats: Memory subsets had estimated richness that was generally smaller than that of naive subsets.

Notes on this clone: Its antigen is undetermined.

The table came from immunoSEQ multiplex PCR; TCRdb's copy has only in-frame clones and leaves some out. The table includes millions of clones, around 94% detected once. The sequence derives from a man aged 18 to 30 in good health. Sequenced: naive CD4+ T cells sorted from blood. Subset reported: CD45RA+ positively selected.

CDR3 in DNA: TGTGCCAGCAGCTCCGTGAACACTGAAGCTTTCTTT. As protein: CASSSVNTEAFF. V is TRBV5-4 and J is TRBJ1-1; D remains ambiguous. The CDR3 covers 12 residues. The V end was cut by 3 bases, the J end by 0 bases, with 3 bases between. The V gene's germline CDR1 is SGHNT and CDR2 YYREEE (reference sequence).